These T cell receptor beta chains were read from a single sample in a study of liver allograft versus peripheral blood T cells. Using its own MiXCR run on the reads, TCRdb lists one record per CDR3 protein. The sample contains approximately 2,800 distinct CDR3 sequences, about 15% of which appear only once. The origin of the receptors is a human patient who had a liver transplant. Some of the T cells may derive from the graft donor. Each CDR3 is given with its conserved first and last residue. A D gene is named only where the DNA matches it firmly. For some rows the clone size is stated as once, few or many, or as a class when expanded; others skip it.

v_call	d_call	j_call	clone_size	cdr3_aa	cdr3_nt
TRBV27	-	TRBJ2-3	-	CASSFSSRGGQALGQYF	TGTGCCAGCAGTTTCAGTAGCAGGGGAGGTCAAGCCCTGGGGCAGTATTTT
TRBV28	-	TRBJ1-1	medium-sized	CASSLLFDTEAFF	TGTGCCAGCAGTTTATTGTTTGACACTGAAGCTTTCTTT
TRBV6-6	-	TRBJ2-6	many	CASRLPRQPGFLRSGANVLTF	TGTGCCAGCAGACTACCTAGACAGCCTGGCTTTCTACGCTCTGGGGCCAACGTCCTGACTTTC
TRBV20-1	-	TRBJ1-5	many	CSFLVRGQPQHF	TGCAGTTTCCTCGTCAGGGGTCAGCCCCAGCATTTT
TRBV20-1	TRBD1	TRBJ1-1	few	CSARETGGFVEAFF	TGCAGTGCTAGAGAAACAGGGGGCTTCGTGGAAGCTTTCTTT
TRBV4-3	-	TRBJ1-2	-	CASSQEWPGDDYGYTF	TGCGCCAGCAGCCAAGAATGGCCAGGCGACGACTATGGCTACACCTTC
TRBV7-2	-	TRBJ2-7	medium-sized	CASSSKIDSYEQYF	TGTGCCAGCAGCTCGAAGATCGACTCCTACGAGCAGTACTTC
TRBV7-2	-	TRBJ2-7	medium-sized	CASSLGSAYEQYF	TGTGCCAGCAGCTTAGGGTCCGCCTACGAGCAGTACTTC
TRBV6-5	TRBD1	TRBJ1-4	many	CASSSRDRVFEKLFF	TGTGCCAGCAGTTCCAGGGACAGGGTATTTGAAAAACTGTTTTTT
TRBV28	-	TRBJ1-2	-	CASSLPDLANYGYTF	TGTGCCAGCAGTTTACCGGACTTAGCTAACTATGGCTACACCTTC
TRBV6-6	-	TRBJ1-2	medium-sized	CASSAHSGSYGYTF	TGTGCCAGCAGCGCACACTCGGGGTCCTATGGCTACACCTTC
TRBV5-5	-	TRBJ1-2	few	CASSTWTALYGYTF	TGTGCCAGCAGCACCTGGACAGCTCTTTATGGCTACACCTTC
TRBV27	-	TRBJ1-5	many	CASSPSKGVVNQPQHF	TGTGCCAGCAGTCCGAGTAAGGGTGTGGTGAATCAGCCCCAGCATTTT
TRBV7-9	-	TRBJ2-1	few	CASSLPAPEQFF	TGTGCCAGCAGCTTACCAGCCCCTGAGCAGTTCTTC
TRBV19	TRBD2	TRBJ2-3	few	CASSIGTGLAVSSADTQYF	TGTGCCAGTAGTATAGGAACGGGACTAGCGGTCTCGTCGGCAGATACGCAGTATTTT
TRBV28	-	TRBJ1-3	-	CASRRQTGNTIYF	TGTGCCAGCAGGAGACAGACTGGAAACACCATATATTTT
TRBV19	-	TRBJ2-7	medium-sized	CASSLGPYSYEQYF	TGTGCCAGTAGTCTGGGACCCTACTCCTACGAGCAGTACTTC
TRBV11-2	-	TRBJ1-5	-	CASSPGANQPQHF	TGTGCCAGCAGCCCCGGGGCCAATCAGCCCCAGCATTTT
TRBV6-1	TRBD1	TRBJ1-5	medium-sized	CASRKDRETNQPQHF	TGTGCCAGCAGGAAGGACAGGGAGACCAATCAGCCCCAGCATTTT
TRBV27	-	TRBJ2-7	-	CASSLTVNYEQYF	TGTGCCAGCAGTTTAACCGTAAACTACGAGCAGTACTTC
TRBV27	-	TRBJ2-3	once	CASSSPGGTRDTQYF	TGTGCCAGCAGTTCTCCGGGTGGGACGCGCGATACGCAGTATTTT
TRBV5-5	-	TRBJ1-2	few	CASSFPGYYGYTF	TGTGCCAGCAGCTTTCCAGGGTACTATGGCTACACCTTC
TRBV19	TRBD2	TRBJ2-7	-	CASSPTSGRVYEQYF	TGTGCCAGTAGCCCAACTAGCGGGAGAGTTTACGAGCAGTACTTC
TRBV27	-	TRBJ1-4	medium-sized	CASRPRGATNEKLFF	TGTGCCAGCAGACCTAGGGGTGCAACTAATGAAAAACTGTTTTTT
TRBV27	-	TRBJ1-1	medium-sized	CASSPLGSVGAFF	TGTGCCAGCAGTCCCCTTGGCTCGGTGGGGGCTTTCTTT
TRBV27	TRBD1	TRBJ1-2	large	CASSLQPRQGNYGYTF	TGTGCCAGCAGTTTACAGCCGAGACAGGGGAACTATGGCTACACCTTC
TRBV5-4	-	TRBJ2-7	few	CASSAQRGLYEQYF	TGTGCCAGCAGCGCACAACGGGGCTTGTACGAGCAGTACTTC
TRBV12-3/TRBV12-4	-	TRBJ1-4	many	CASSLTGQESTNEKLFF	TGTGCCAGCAGTTTAACAGGCCAGGAATCAACTAATGAAAAACTGTTTTTT
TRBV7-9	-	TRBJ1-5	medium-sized	CASSVGGRTQHF	TGTGCCAGCAGCGTGGGGGGTAGGACCCAGCATTTT
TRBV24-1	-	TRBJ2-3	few	CATSAGSGGSTDTQYF	TGTGCCACCTCGGCGGGATCCGGGGGTAGCACAGATACGCAGTATTTT
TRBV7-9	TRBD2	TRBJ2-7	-	CASSAREGLEQYF	TGTGCCAGCAGCGCTCGGGAGGGGTTGGAGCAGTACTTC
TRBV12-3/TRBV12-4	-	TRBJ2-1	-	CASSRTLEVWNEQFF	TGTGCCAGCAGCCGGACACTGGAAGTTTGGAATGAGCAGTTCTTC
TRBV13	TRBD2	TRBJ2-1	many	CASSPLADYNEQFF	TGTGCCAGCAGTCCGCTAGCGGATTACAATGAGCAGTTCTTC
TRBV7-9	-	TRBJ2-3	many	CASSPSGGGAQDTQYF	TGTGCCAGCAGCCCCTCCGGAGGGGGGGCCCAAGATACGCAGTATTTT
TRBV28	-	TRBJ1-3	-	CASSSYREHSGNTIYF	TGTGCCAGCAGTTCATACAGGGAACACTCTGGAAACACCATATATTTT
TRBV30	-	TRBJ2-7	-	CAWSVPPSPAYEQYF	TGTGCCTGGAGTGTACCCCCCAGTCCAGCCTACGAGCAGTACTTC
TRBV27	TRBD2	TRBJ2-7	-	CASSPSAGRVIYEQYF	TGTGCCAGCAGTCCCTCAGCGGGAAGGGTGATCTACGAGCAGTACTTC
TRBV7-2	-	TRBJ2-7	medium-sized	CASSLALSYEQYF	TGTGCCAGCAGCTTAGCTCTCTCCTACGAGCAGTACTTC
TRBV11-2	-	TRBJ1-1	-	CASSLALLDTEAFF	TGTGCCAGCAGCTTAGCCCTCCTAGACACTGAAGCTTTCTTT
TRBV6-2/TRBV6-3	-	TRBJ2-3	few	CASSGTGNWPDTQYF	TGTGCCAGCAGTGGTACAGGGAATTGGCCAGATACGCAGTATTTT
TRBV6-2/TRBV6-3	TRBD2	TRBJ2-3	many	CASIRGVRANSGRFADTQYF	TGTGCCAGCATCAGGGGAGTCAGAGCCAATAGCGGGAGGTTCGCAGATACGCAGTATTTT
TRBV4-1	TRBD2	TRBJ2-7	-	CASSQEGGTYEQYF	TGCGCCAGCAGCCAAGAGGGGGGGACCTACGAGCAGTACTTC
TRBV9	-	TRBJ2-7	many	CASSARTAGEQYF	TGTGCCAGCAGCGCTAGGACCGCAGGCGAGCAGTACTTC
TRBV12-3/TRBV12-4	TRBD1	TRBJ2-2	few	CASTTARGKVDTGELFF	TGTGCCAGCACCACCGCCAGGGGGAAGGTGGACACCGGGGAGCTGTTTTTT
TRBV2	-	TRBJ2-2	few	CAIHPAGVLNTGELFF	TGTGCCATCCATCCCGCTGGGGTCCTGAACACCGGGGAGCTGTTTTTT
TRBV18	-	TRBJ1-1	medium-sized	CASSPYKTEPISGNTEAFF	TGTGCCAGCTCACCGTATAAAACGGAGCCGATCTCCGGGAACACTGAAGCTTTCTTT
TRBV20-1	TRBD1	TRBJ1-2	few	CSVDREYGYTF	TGCAGTGTTGACAGGGAATACGGCTACACCTTC
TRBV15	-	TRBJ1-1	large	CATSREAGETNTEAFF	TGTGCCACCAGCAGAGAAGCGGGGGAAACGAACACTGAAGCTTTCTTT
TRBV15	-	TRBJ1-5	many	CATSRDSMAGHGNQPQHF	TGTGCCACCAGCAGAGATTCTATGGCAGGTCATGGCAATCAGCCCCAGCATTTT
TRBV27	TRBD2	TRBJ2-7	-	CASSLSAGDLEQYF	TGTGCCAGCAGTTTATCCGCGGGAGACCTCGAGCAGTACTTC
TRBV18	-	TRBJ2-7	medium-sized	CASSPSTGTINEQYF	TGTGCCAGCTCACCATCCACCGGGACGATCAACGAGCAGTACTTC
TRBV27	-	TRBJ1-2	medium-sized	CASSPMVSVLDYGYTF	TGTGCCAGCAGCCCAATGGTCTCGGTTCTTGACTATGGCTACACCTTC
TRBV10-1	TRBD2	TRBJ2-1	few	CASSETSGAPRSSYNEQFF	TGCGCCAGCAGTGAGACTAGCGGGGCCCCGCGAAGCTCCTACAATGAGCAGTTCTTC
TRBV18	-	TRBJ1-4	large	CASSPWDGSTNEKLFF	TGTGCCAGCTCACCTTGGGACGGATCAACTAATGAAAAACTGTTTTTT
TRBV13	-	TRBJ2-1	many	CASSLVSEYNEQFF	TGTGCCAGCAGCTTAGTTAGCGAATACAATGAGCAGTTCTTC
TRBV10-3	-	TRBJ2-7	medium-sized	CAISVSGAEQYF	TGTGCCATCAGTGTATCGGGGGCCGAGCAGTACTTC
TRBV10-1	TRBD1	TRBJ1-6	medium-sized	CASSERGQFLLSYNSPLHF	TGCGCCAGCAGTGAGAGGGGACAGTTCCTCCTCTCCTATAATTCACCCCTCCACTTT
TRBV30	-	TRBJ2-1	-	CAWSVGRGTLQFF	TGTGCCTGGAGTGTAGGGAGAGGGACTCTACAGTTCTTC
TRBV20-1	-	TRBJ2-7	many	CSAEIGIGYEQYF	TGCAGTGCTGAAATAGGCATCGGGTACGAGCAGTACTTC
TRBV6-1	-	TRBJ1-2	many	CASSEISGAHYGYTF	TGTGCCAGCAGTGAAATATCCGGGGCCCACTATGGCTACACCTTC